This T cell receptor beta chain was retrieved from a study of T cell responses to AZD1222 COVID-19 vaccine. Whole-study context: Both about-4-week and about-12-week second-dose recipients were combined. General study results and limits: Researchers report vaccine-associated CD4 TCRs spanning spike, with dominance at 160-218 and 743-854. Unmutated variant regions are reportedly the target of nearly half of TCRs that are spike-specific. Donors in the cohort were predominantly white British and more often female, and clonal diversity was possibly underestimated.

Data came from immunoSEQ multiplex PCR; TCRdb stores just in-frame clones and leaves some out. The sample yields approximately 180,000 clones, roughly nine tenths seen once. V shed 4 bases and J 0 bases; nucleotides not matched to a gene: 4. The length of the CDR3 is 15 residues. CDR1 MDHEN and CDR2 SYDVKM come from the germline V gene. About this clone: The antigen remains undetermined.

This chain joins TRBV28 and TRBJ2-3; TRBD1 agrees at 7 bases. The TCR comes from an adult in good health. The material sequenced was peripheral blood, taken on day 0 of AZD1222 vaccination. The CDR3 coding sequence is TGTGCCAGCAGTTCCGACAGGGCGAGCACAGATACGCAGTATTTT. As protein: CASSSDRASTDTQYF.